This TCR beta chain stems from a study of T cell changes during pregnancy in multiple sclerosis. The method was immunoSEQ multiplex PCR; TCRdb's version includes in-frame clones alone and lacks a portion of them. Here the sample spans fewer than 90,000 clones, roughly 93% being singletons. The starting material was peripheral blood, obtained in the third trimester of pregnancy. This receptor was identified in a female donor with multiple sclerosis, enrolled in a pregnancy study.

In nucleotides, the CDR3 is TGTGCCAGCAGCACTACCACAAACGGGACAGATCACACTGAAGCTTTCTTT. It encodes CASSTTTNGTDHTEAFF. This chain connects TRBV7-9 to TRBJ1-1; 7 bases match TRBD1. The ends lost 5 bases at V and 3 bases at J; junction bases unmatched: 15. This CDR3 has 17 residues. Germline V gene lookup returns CDR1 SEHNR and CDR2 FQNEAQ (reference sequence).